The 21 T cell receptor beta chains below come from one sample, sequenced in a study of blood T cell repertoires in COVID-19. Libraries were prepared by immunoSEQ multiplex PCR; TCRdb keeps only in-frame clonotypes and omits some of them. Counted here are about 290,000 clones, just under 85% occurring once; the ten biggest clones make up about 4%. What was sequenced was peripheral blood. The receptors here all came from a woman between 45 and 65 years old with active or convalescent COVID-19.

This chain joins TRBV6-4 and TRBJ2-1; TRBD2 is a possible D gene (5 bases). There are 14 residues in the CDR3. CDR1 MRHNA and CDR2 SNTAGT come from the germline V gene. The germline V and J ends were trimmed by 5 bases and 10 bases, with 18 bases remaining between them. CDR3 residues: CASSPFSAGGEQFF. CDR3 nucleotides: TGTGCCAGCAGTCCCTTTTCGGCGGGTGGGGAGCAGTTCTTC.

The chain uses TRBV19 and TRBJ2-3, with 10 bases that match TRBD1. V dropped 5 bases and J dropped 2; count of bases not matched to a gene: 7. Looked up from germline, CDR1 is LNHDA and CDR2 is SQIVND (reference sequence). The CDR3 is 16 amino acids. The CDR3, as DNA: TGTGCCAGTAGTCCCCGGGACAGGGGATTCACAGATACGCAGTATTTT. Protein sequence: CASSPRDRGFTDTQYF.

This clone showed up just a few times. This sequence joins TRBV19 and TRBJ2-2; unclear D gene. Between the trimmed V and J ends, which lost 3 bases and 2 bases, there was a span of 13 bases. Germline-derived CDR1 and CDR2 are LNHDA and SQIVND (reference sequence). This CDR3 spans 16 amino acids. The CDR3 reads CASSILPGANTGELFF. CDR3 bases: TGTGCCAGTAGTATTTTGCCAGGTGCTAACACCGGGGAGCTGTTTTTT.

A few counts support this clone. The J gene is TRBJ1-6, the V gene TRBV19; 9 bases match TRBD1. Looked up from germline, CDR1 is LNHDA and CDR2 is SQIVND (reference sequence). This CDR3 spans 14 amino acids. Trimming took 7 bases from V and 10 from J; bases not matched to a gene: 8. The CDR3 DNA follows: TGTGCCAGTACCAGGACAGGGGATAGGTCACCCCTCCACTTT. Protein sequence: CASTRTGDRSPLHF.

The J gene is TRBJ2-5, the V gene TRBV10-3, with 10 bases matching TRBD1. CDR3 length: 17 amino acids. The V gene's germline CDR1 is ENHRY and CDR2 SYGVKD. J gave up 1 base and V 4 bases, and 9 bases lay outside the gene matches. The CDR3 DNA reads as TGTGCCATCAGTGGACCCGGACAGGGGGTTTTCCAAGAGACCCAGTACTTC. It specifies CAISGPGQGVFQETQYF.

The rearrangement links TRBV25-1 to TRBJ2-5; TRBD1 might be the D (8 bases). The germline gives CDR1 MGHDK, CDR2 SYGVNS. The germline V and J ends were trimmed by 4 bases and 5 bases, with 23 bases remaining between them. This CDR3 contains 17 residues. The CDR3 DNA follows: TGTGCCAGCAGTGCGTGGGACAGGAGCGGGACCGGGGAGACCCAGTACTTC. This codes for CASSAWDRSGTGETQYF.

A word on this clone: This sample also contains other DNA sequences that code for the same CDR3. The rearrangement uses TRBV27 and TRBJ1-6, with D unresolved. The CDR3 is 13 residues long. Per the germline V gene, CDR1 is MNHEY and CDR2 is SMNVEV (reference sequence). V was cut by 3 bases and J by 4 bases, with 4 bases left in between. CDR3 coding DNA: TGTGCCAGCAGTTTCCGGTATAATTCACCCCTCCACTTT. Encoded protein: CASSFRYNSPLHF.

The rearrangement joins TRBV6-5 to TRBJ2-7; possibly TRBD1 for D (6 bases). Germline CDR1 and CDR2: MNHEY and SVGAGI. The V gene lost 6 bases and the J gene lost 3 bases, with 12 bases spanning the gap. CDR3 length: 13 residues. CDR3 amino acids: CASRRQARYEQYF. CDR3 bases: TGTGCCAGCAGAAGACAGGCTCGCTACGAGCAGTACTTC.

The CDR3 sequence is CATSDLAPPLDNEQFF. The CDR3 DNA follows: TGTGCCACCAGTGATTTGGCACCCCCGTTAGACAATGAGCAGTTCTTC. The chain uses TRBV24-1 and TRBJ2-1; D gene unclear. V gave up 0 bases and J gave up 5 bases, with 13 bases separating them. The CDR3 contains 16 residues. Germline assignment: CDR1 KGHDR and CDR2 SFDVKD.

This chain connects TRBV30 to TRBJ2-1, with 10 positions matching TRBD2. CDR1 and CDR2 from the germline V gene are GTSNPN and SVGIG (reference sequence). The CDR3 is made up of 17 amino acids. The trim removed 0 bases at V and 3 bases at J, leaving 8 bases unmatched. CDR3 amino acids: CAWSVRPSGRGYNEQFF. The CDR3 region has the DNA TGTGCCTGGAGTGTACGGCCTAGCGGGAGAGGCTACAATGAGCAGTTCTTC.

This clone was recorded once. V is TRBV7-3 and J is TRBJ1-1; TRBD1 matches at 8 bases. This CDR3 region has 15 residues. The V segment lost 4 bases and the J segment 1 base; nucleotides outside the gene matches: 5. CDR1 is SGHTA and CDR2 is FQGTGA in the germline V gene. In nucleotides, the CDR3 is TGTGCCAGCAGCTACGGGGACAGGCCGAACACTGAAGCTTTCTTT. As protein: CASSYGDRPNTEAFF.

This clone came up once. Other nucleotide sequences in the sample specify the same CDR3. The chain carries TRBV15 and TRBJ2-1, with 8 positions matching TRBD2. V lost 1 base to trimming and J lost 5 bases; unmatched junction nucleotides: 1. The CDR3 has 14 residues. Germline loops: CDR1 LNHNV, CDR2 YYDKDF (reference sequence). The CDR3 sequence: CATSRGTSHNEQFF. The DNA of the CDR3 is TGTGCCACCAGCAGAGGGACTAGCCACAATGAGCAGTTCTTC.

The chain recombines TRBV11-2 with TRBJ1-4; D remains ambiguous. Germline V CDR1 and CDR2: SGHAT, FQNNGV. Trimming took off 6 bases at V and 7 bases at J, with 21 bases between the two ends. The length of the CDR3 is 16 residues. CDR3 region: CASRERASTRPEKLFF. CDR3 sequence (DNA): TGTGCCAGCAGGGAGAGGGCGAGCACGAGACCTGAAAAACTGTTTTTT.

The genes are TRBV3-1 (or the pseudogene TRBV3-2) and TRBJ1-5; 8 nucleotides line up with TRBD1. The V gene end was trimmed by 4 bases and the J gene end by 0 bases; junction bases not matched to a gene: 17. The CDR3 runs 20 residues. Germline values: CDR1 LGHDT, CDR2 YNNKEL (reference sequence). CDR3 residues: CASSPTSGTGLPYSNQPQHF. In DNA form, the CDR3 reads TGTGCCAGCAGCCCGACCTCCGGGACAGGACTACCATATAGCAATCAGCCCCAGCATTTT.

The J gene is TRBJ1-1, the V gene TRBV19; D not certain. The germline gives CDR1 LNHDA, CDR2 SQIVND (reference sequence). This CDR3 is 15 amino acids long. V lost 1 base, J lost 4 bases, and 13 bases lay in between. The CDR3 DNA reads TGTGCCAGTAGTATAGCGCCCGTCCGGGGCACTGAAGCTTTCTTT. This translates into CASSIAPVRGTEAFF.

In nucleotides, the CDR3 is TGTGCCAGCGCATTCGGGGGTAACTATGGCTACACCTTC. Its translation: CASAFGGNYGYTF. The chain joins TRBV28 to TRBJ1-2; D might be TRBD1 (5 bases). The CDR3 runs 13 residues. Germline V lookup: CDR1 MDHEN, CDR2 SYDVKM. V shed 8 bases and J shed 1 base, with 11 bases lying between them.

V and J are TRBV7-2 and TRBJ1-5, with D perhaps matching TRBD1 (5 bases). This CDR3 has 15 residues. V was clipped by 4 bases and J by 2 bases, with 12 bases between them. Germline V gives CDR1 SGHTA, CDR2 FQGNSA. The CDR3 is CASSSQGSGNQPQHF. CDR3 DNA sequence: TGTGCCAGCAGCTCCCAGGGATCCGGCAATCAGCCCCAGCATTTT.

The genes are TRBV6-1 and TRBJ2-3, with unresolved D. This CDR3 comprises 15 residues. V dropped 3 bases and J dropped 3 bases, with 13 bases sitting between them. The germline V gene encodes CDR1 MNHNS and CDR2 SASEGT. CDR3 coding DNA: TGTGCCAGCAGTGAGTCTCAGGTCCAAACAGATACGCAGTATTTT. This encodes CASSESQVQTDTQYF.

This chain connects TRBV19 to TRBJ1-3; TRBD1 matches 11 bases. The junction had 11 bases not matched to a gene; V was cut back by 5 bases and J by 2 bases. Germline CDR1 is LNHDA and CDR2 is SQIVND (reference sequence). The CDR3 has 18 amino acids. This chain's CDR3 is CASSPWTGGTSAGNTIYF. The CDR3, as DNA: TGTGCCAGTAGTCCGTGGACAGGGGGCACTTCGGCTGGAAACACCATATATTTT.

The genes are TRBV28 and TRBJ1-1, with D unresolved. Germline CDR1 is MDHEN and CDR2 is SYDVKM. The CDR3 is made up of 12 amino acids. Trimming removed 6 bases at V and 1 base at J, with 6 bases between. CDR3 loop: CASRPQNTEAFF. The DNA for the CDR3 is TGTGCCAGCAGGCCACAGAACACTGAAGCTTTCTTT.

The chain joins TRBV10-3 to TRBJ2-3, with a tentative D call TRBD2 (5 bases). The CDR3 is made up of 14 amino acids. V was shortened by 4 bases and J by 0 bases, with 8 bases between the two germline ends. Germline-derived CDR1 and CDR2 are ENHRY and SYGVKD. CDR3 protein: CAISARGSTDTQYF. The CDR3 coding sequence is TGTGCCATCAGTGCCCGGGGTAGCACAGATACGCAGTATTTT.